The T cell receptor beta chain described here comes from a study of shared clonotypes between healthy human individuals. On sorted subsets, replicate PCRs used roughly 190 ng DNA, or around 30,000 T cell genomes. Per the original methods: For the immunoSEQ data, sequences were junction-only without quality scores, so filtering differed. The table came from immunoSEQ multiplex PCR; TCRdb's copy has only in-frame clones and leaves some out. V and J calls and clone size come straight from that table; D and trimming were deduced from the DNA. The repertoire has about 1.9 million clones, over 85% of them found once; the top ten carry about 1.7%. CD8 cells regarded as naive lacked CD45RO, were positively chosen for CCR7, and omitted terminally differentiated effector memory CD45RA+ cells. As concerns this clone: Its antigen is not identified.

The CDR3 length is 13 residues. Germline assignment: CDR1 MDHEN and CDR2 SYDVKM. The V end was cut by 11 bases, the J end by 4 bases, with 14 bases between. Study-level findings and limits: Only blood was sampled; tissue repertoires likely differ.

Sample: naive CD8+ T cells from PBMCs. The chain combines TRBV28 with TRBJ2-2; D uncertain. This TCR derives from a man aged 18-30 years in good health. Some clones in this sample may be carry-over from other donors' samples. CDR3 residues: CASELVSTGELFF. For the CDR3, the DNA is TGTGCCTCTGAATTGGTCTCCACCGGGGAGCTGTTTTTT.